This T cell receptor (beta chain) was recovered during a study of cytomegalovirus exposure and HLA in healthy donors. The overall study: Among 398 genotyped donors, around 80% fell in the Caucasian-associated ancestry cluster. Study-level points and caveats: Productive status was seen about 87% or about 30% of the time for most TCR beta V segments in an earlier analysis. Presence/absence analyses assumed roughly uniform sequencing depth across donors.

To note about this clone: Its target is unknown.

The study ran its PCR with 60 Vbeta and 13 Jbeta primers. Profiled with immunoSEQ multiplex PCR; TCRdb holds only in-frame clones, not every one. Its clone listing holds roughly 200,000 clones. Trimming took 2 bases from V and 4 from J, leaving 8 bases between them. The CDR3 contains 13 residues. The germline V gene has CDR1 MNHNS and CDR2 SASEGT. This chain joins TRBV6-1 and TRBJ1-2; no clear D gene. The sample was PBMCs. This clonotype was obtained from a man under 40 in good health and CMV-seronegative. CDR3 nucleotide sequence: TGTGCCAGCAGTGAACGTAGTCCCTATGGCTACACCTTC. It encodes CASSERSPYGYTF.